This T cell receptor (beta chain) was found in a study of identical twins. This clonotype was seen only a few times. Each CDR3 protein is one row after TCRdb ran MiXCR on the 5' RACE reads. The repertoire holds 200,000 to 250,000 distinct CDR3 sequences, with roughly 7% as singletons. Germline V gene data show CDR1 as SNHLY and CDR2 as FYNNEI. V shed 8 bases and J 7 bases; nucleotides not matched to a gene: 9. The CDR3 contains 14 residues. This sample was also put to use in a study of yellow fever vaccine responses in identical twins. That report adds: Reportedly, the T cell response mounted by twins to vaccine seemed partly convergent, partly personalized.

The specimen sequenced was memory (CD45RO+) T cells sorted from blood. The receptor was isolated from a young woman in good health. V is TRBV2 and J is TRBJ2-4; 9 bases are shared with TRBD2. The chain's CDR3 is CASHDSGRGNIQYF. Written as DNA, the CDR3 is TGTGCCAGCCATGATAGCGGGAGAGGGAACATTCAGTACTTC. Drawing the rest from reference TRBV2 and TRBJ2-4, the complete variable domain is EPEVTQTPSHQVTQMGQEVILRCVPISNHLYFYWYRQILGQKVEFLVSFYNNEISEKSEIFDDQFSVERPDGSNFTLKIRSTKLEDSAMYFCASHDSGRGNIQYFGAGTRLSVL.